The 11 T cell receptor beta chains reported below all come from one sample, sequenced in a study of T cell responses to AZD1222 COVID-19 vaccine. Assay: immunoSEQ multiplex PCR; the TCRdb copy retains only in-frame clones and omits some. The table has under 200,000 clones, 92% seen once; the top ten hold over 1%. The material was peripheral blood, obtained on day 0 of AZD1222 vaccination. The receptors were sampled from an adult in good health.

V is TRBV5-4 and J is TRBJ2-1, with D unresolved. The CDR3 covers 14 residues. The germline V and J ends were trimmed by 1 base and 7 bases, with 12 bases remaining between them. From germline, CDR1 is SGHNT and CDR2 YYREEE (reference sequence). The CDR3: CASSLSATGNEQFF. In nucleotides, the CDR3 is TGTGCCAGCAGCTTGTCTGCCACCGGGAATGAGCAGTTCTTC.

J is TRBJ1-1 and V is TRBV5-1; no firm D call. V was trimmed by 1 base and J by 7 bases, leaving 11 bases between them. Germline V gives CDR1 SGHRS, CDR2 YFSETQ. The CDR3 consists of 13 residues. This CDR3 reads CASSLWEDGEAFF. The CDR3 DNA follows: TGCGCCAGCAGCTTGTGGGAGGACGGTGAAGCTTTCTTT.

The rearrangement joins TRBV9 to TRBJ1-5, with 7 nucleotides matching TRBD1. Germline V gives CDR1 SGDLS, CDR2 YYNGEE. Trimming took 4 bases from V and 0 from J; bases not matched to a gene: 4. The CDR3 extends over 15 amino acids. CDR3 DNA sequence: TGTGCCAGCAGCCCGGGACAGAATAGCAATCAGCCCCAGCATTTT. It yields the protein CASSPGQNSNQPQHF.

This chain links TRBV6-5 with TRBJ2-1; D gene unclear. V lost 8 bases to trimming and J lost 9 bases, with 17 bases between them. The CDR3 runs 13 residues. Germline CDR1 MNHEY, CDR2 SVGAGI. The CDR3 sequence is CASGGVWAPEQFF. The CDR3 DNA reads TGTGCCAGCGGCGGCGTTTGGGCTCCTGAGCAGTTCTTC.

About this clone: Different DNA sequences within this sample yield the same CDR3. This chain links TRBV14 with TRBJ1-1; D is uncertain. Germline V CDR1 and CDR2: SGHDN, FVKESK. The CDR3 contains 14 residues. V shed 0 bases and J shed 1 base, with 6 bases lying between them. For the CDR3, the DNA is TGTGCCAGCAGCCAAGAAGTGAGGAACACTGAAGCTTTCTTT. Protein: CASSQEVRNTEAFF.

The V gene is TRBV15, the J gene TRBJ2-6; possibly TRBD1 or TRBD2 for D (5 bases each). This CDR3 is 16 amino acids long. Trimming took 5 bases from V and 3 from J, leaving 14 bases between them. Per the germline V gene, CDR1 is LNHNV and CDR2 is YYDKDF (reference sequence). CDR3 region: CATSLEGISGANVLTF. CDR3 bases: TGTGCCACCAGCCTTGAGGGGATAAGTGGGGCCAACGTCCTGACTTTC. The full variable domain, in which reference TRBV15 and TRBJ2-6 provide the parts outside the CDR3, is DAMVIQNPRYQVTQFGKPVTLSCSQTLNHNVMYWYQQKSSQAPKLLFHYYDKDFNNEADTPDNFQSRRPNTSFCFLDIRSPGLGDTAMYLCATSLEGISGANVLTFGAGSRLTVL.

J is TRBJ1-3 and V is TRBV5-4; D call uncertain. CDR3 size: 13 residues. CDR1 and CDR2 from the germline V gene are SGHNT and YYREEE (reference sequence). V was trimmed by 2 bases and J by 2 bases, leaving 5 bases between them. CDR3 in amino acids: CASSFATGNTIYF. CDR3 coding DNA: TGTGCCAGCAGCTTTGCCACTGGAAACACCATATATTTT.

As DNA, the CDR3 is TGCGCCAGCAGCTTCGGGACAGCCAATGAGCAGTTCTTC. Residues: CASSFGTANEQFF. The chain links TRBV5-1 to TRBJ2-1, with 7 positions matching TRBD1. The length of the CDR3 is 13 residues. The V gene's germline CDR1 is SGHRS and CDR2 YFSETQ. V gave up 2 bases and J gave up 6 bases; unmatched junction bases: 2. Supplemented by reference TRBV5-1 and TRBJ2-1, the full variable domain reads KAGVTQTPRYLIKTRGQQVTLSCSPISGHRSVSWYQQTPGQGLQFLFEYFSETQRNKGNFPGRFSGRQFSNSRSEMNVSTLELGDSALYLCASSFGTANEQFFGPGTRLTVL.

The rearrangement uses TRBV27 and TRBJ1-1; the match to TRBD1 covers 9 bases. From germline, CDR1 is MNHEY and CDR2 SMNVEV (reference sequence). The CDR3 contains 15 residues. J gave up 2 bases and V 5 bases, and 6 bases lay outside the gene matches. CDR3 nucleotide sequence: TGTGCCAGCAGTCTCTGGACAGGGGTTAACACTGAAGCTTTCTTT. Encoded protein: CASSLWTGVNTEAFF.

This chain connects TRBV6-2 or TRBV6-3 to TRBJ2-3, with D possibly matching TRBD1 (5 bases). The V end lost 0 bases, the J end lost 0 bases, and 10 bases lay between the germline ends. From germline, CDR1 is MNHEY and CDR2 SVGEGT. This CDR3 contains 16 residues. CDR3 region: CASSYSIQGSTDTQYF. In DNA form, the CDR3 reads TGTGCCAGCAGTTACTCGATCCAGGGTAGCACAGATACGCAGTATTTT.

The chain combines TRBV12-3 or TRBV12-4 with TRBJ2-7; weak D call: TRBD1 (6 bases). Between the trimmed V and J ends, which lost 6 bases and 1 base, there was a span of 10 bases. The length of the CDR3 is 13 residues. The CDR3 DNA reads TGTGCCAGCAGAACCCAGGGGTCCTACGAGCAGTACTTC. Residues: CASRTQGSYEQYF.